Following are 10 T cell receptor beta chains from one sample sequenced in a study of post-analysis software for immune sequencing data. Their recognized antigens are unknown. Sequencing libraries made from TCR beta cDNA carried unique molecular identifiers. TCRdb recomputed calls from the PCR reads with MiXCR, one row per CDR3 protein. The sample includes about 400,000 distinct CDR3 sequences, less than 40% of them seen just once. Study outcomes and limitations: Roughly five TRBV segments, including TRBV5-6, TRBV5-1 and TRBV20-1, were more frequent in patients than controls.

The sample consisted of blood. The receptors were sampled from a girl aged 10 to 17 with multiple sclerosis.

This clonotype was seen only once. The chain has TRBV27 and TRBJ2-7, with a tentative D call TRBD2 (5 bases). CDR1 is MNHEY, CDR2 SMNVEV, per germline (reference sequence). The germline V and J ends were trimmed by 6 bases and 0 bases, with 15 bases remaining between them. There are 15 residues in the CDR3. In DNA form, the CDR3 reads TGTGCCAGCAGGGGCCGAGGGAGTAACTCCTACGAGCAGTACTTC. It specifies CASRGRGSNSYEQYF.

At least ten counts were recorded for this clonotype. The J gene is TRBJ1-6, the V gene TRBV7-9; 10 bases fit TRBD1. Looked up from germline, CDR1 is SEHNR and CDR2 is FQNEAQ (reference sequence). The V gene end was trimmed by 4 bases and the J gene end by 7 bases; junction bases not matched to a gene: 7. The CDR3 has 16 amino acids. This chain's CDR3 is CASSSGQGFWNSPLHF. The CDR3 DNA is TGTGCCAGCAGCTCGGGACAGGGGTTTTGGAATTCACCCCTCCACTTT. Combining the CDR3 with reference TRBV7-9 and TRBJ1-6 gives the whole variable domain DTGVSQNPRHKITKRGQNVTFRCDPISEHNRLYWYRQTLGQGPEFLTYFQNEAQLEKSRLLSDRFSAERPKGSFSTLEIQRTEQGDSAMYLCASSSGQGFWNSPLHFGNGTRLTVT.

The genes are TRBV20-1 and TRBJ2-2, with 8 nucleotides matching TRBD1. Germline V lookup: CDR1 DFQATT, CDR2 SNEGSKA (reference sequence). Losses at the gene ends were 7 bases for V and 3 bases for J; bases not matched to a gene: 7. The CDR3 covers 14 residues. This CDR3 is CSVPHRGYTGELFF. The CDR3 DNA reads TGCAGTGTCCCCCACAGGGGGTACACCGGGGAGCTGTTTTTT.

The CDR3 region is CASSSLSGGATNADTQYF. The CDR3, as DNA: TGTGCCAGCAGTTCCCTTAGCGGGGGGGCTACAAACGCAGATACGCAGTATTTT. The chain joins TRBV6-5 to TRBJ2-3, with TRBD2 matching over 11 bases. J lost 4 bases, V lost 4 bases, and 13 bases had no gene match. Germline V gene data show CDR1 as MNHEY and CDR2 as SVGAGI. There are 18 residues in the CDR3.

The rearrangement uses TRBV20-1 and TRBJ2-5; no firm D call. CDR1 DFQATT and CDR2 SNEGSKA come from the germline V gene (reference sequence). Deletions cut 4 bases from V and 5 bases from J, with 20 bases between. This CDR3 is built from 15 residues. The CDR3 loop is CSAKTPGSERETQYF. CDR3 coding DNA: TGCAGTGCTAAAACCCCCGGCTCGGAACGGGAGACCCAGTACTTC.

The chain combines TRBV5-1 with TRBJ2-7, with 14 nucleotides matching TRBD2. TRBJ2-5 explains the end of the DNA better; the J call may be wrong. The germline CDR1 and CDR2 sequences are SGHRS and YFSETQ. The CDR3 is made up of 18 amino acids. Here the CDR3 reads CASSPQTSGGALTETQYF. In nucleotides, the CDR3 is TGCGCCAGCAGCCCCCAGACTAGCGGGGGGGCCTTAACGGAGACCCAGTACTTC.

This clonotype has more than one count but fewer than ten. V usage is TRBV25-1 and J usage is TRBJ2-1; weak D call: TRBD2 (6 bases). Germline V gives CDR1 MGHDK, CDR2 SYGVNS. V lost 1 base to trimming and J lost 13 bases, with 14 bases between them. This CDR3 spans 13 amino acids. CDR3 sequence reads: CASSESRGLQQFF. CDR3 sequence (DNA): TGTGCCAGCAGTGAATCGAGGGGACTCCAACAGTTCTTC.

In this sample, this clonotype turned up a few times. The chain has TRBV4-3 and TRBJ1-4, with a weak D call TRBD1 (5 bases). This CDR3 has 15 amino acids. Germline lookup yields CDR1 LGHNA and CDR2 YSLEER. The V end lost 4 bases, the J end lost 8 bases, and 17 bases lay between the germline ends. The CDR3 here is CASSPRQIDSEKLFF. The CDR3, as DNA: TGCGCCAGCAGCCCCCGACAAATAGACAGCGAAAAACTGTTTTTT.

Comments on this clonotype: This CDR3 is missing its conserved last phenylalanine or tryptophan, likely due to a read error. The chain carries TRBV5-1 and TRBJ2-1; no clear D. The V and J ends lost 3 bases and 7 bases respectively, with 11 bases between them. The CDR3 totals 13 residues. From germline, CDR1 is SGHRS and CDR2 YFSETQ. The CDR3 reads CASSSTGQNEQFV. DNA of the CDR3: TGCGCCAGCAGCTCGACCGGCCAGAATGAGCAGTTCGTC.

As regards this clonotype: Mismatch with germline at one junction end may stem from a read error. The rearrangement uses TRBV4-2 and TRBJ1-4; no clear D gene. This CDR3 is built from 16 residues. The germline V gene has CDR1 LGHNA and CDR2 YNFKEQ. As DNA, the CDR3 is TGTGCCAGCAGCCCAGGTACGGTCGAGGGTAGTGAAAAACGGTTTTTT. Its translation is CASSPGTVEGSEKRFF.